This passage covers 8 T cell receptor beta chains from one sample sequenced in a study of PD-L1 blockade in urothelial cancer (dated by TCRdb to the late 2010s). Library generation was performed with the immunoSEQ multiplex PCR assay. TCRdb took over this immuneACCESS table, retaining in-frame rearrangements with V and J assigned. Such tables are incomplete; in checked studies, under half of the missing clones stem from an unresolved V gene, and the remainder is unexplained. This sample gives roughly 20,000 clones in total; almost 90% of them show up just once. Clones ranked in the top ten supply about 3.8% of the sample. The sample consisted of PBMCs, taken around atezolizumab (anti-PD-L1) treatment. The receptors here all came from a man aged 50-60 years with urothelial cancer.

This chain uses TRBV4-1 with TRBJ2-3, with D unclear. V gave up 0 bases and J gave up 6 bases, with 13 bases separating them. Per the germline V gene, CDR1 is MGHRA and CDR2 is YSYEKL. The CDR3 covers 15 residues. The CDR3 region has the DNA TGCGCCAGCAGCCAAGATAACCGAGGTGACGATACGCAGTATTTT. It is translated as CASSQDNRGDDTQYF.

DNA of the CDR3: TGTGCCAGCAGCCCGGACAGGGCGTACACCGGGGAGCTGTTTTTT. Its protein product is CASSPDRAYTGELFF. The genes are TRBV6-5 and TRBJ2-2, with 8 nucleotides matching TRBD1. V shed 6 bases, J shed 3 bases, and the junction held 6 bases outside the gene matches. CDR3 size: 15 residues. From germline, CDR1 is MNHEY and CDR2 SVGAGI.

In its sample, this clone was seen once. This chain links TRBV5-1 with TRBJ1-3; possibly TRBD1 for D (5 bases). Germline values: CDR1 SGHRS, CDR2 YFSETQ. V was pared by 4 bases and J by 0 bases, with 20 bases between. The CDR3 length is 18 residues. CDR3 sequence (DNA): TGCGCCAGCAGCCCTCACAAAAATACAGGTCTCTCTGGAAACACCATATATTTT. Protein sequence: CASSPHKNTGLSGNTIYF.

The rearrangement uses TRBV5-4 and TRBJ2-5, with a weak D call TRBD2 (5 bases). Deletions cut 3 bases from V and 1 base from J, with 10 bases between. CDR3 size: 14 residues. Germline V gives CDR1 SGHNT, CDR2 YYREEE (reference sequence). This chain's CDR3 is CASSSMDSQETQYF. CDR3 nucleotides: TGTGCCAGCAGCTCCATGGACTCCCAAGAGACCCAGTACTTC.

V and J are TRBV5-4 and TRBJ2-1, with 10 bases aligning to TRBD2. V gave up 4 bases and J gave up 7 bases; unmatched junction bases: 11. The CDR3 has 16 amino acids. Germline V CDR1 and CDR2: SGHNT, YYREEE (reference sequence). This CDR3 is CASSPETSGSGNEQFF. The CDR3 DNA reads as TGTGCCAGCAGCCCGGAGACTAGCGGGTCAGGAAATGAGCAGTTCTTC. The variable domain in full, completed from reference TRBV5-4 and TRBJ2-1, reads ETGVTQSPTHLIKTRGQQVTLRCSSQSGHNTVSWYQQALGQGPQFIFQYYREEENGRGNFPPRFSGLQFPNYSSELNVNALELDDSALYLCASSPETSGSGNEQFFGPGTRLTVL.

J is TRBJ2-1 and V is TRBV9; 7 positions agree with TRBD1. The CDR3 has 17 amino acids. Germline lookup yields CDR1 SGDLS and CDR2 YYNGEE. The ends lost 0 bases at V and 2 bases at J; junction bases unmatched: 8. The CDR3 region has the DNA TGTGCCAGCAGCGTAGAATGGCCAGGACAGGCCTACAATGAGCAGTTCTTC. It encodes CASSVEWPGQAYNEQFF.

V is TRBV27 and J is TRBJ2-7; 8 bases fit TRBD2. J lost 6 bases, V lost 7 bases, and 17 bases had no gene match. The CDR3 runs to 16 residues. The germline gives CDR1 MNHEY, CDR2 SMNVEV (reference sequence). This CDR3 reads CASNPFSGTALGEQYF. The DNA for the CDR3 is TGTGCCAGCAACCCGTTTAGCGGGACGGCCTTAGGCGAGCAGTACTTC.

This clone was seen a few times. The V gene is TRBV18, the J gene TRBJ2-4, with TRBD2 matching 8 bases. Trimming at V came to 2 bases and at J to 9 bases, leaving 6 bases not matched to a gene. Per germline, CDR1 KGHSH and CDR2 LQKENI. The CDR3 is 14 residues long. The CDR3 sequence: CASSPTGTSSIQYF. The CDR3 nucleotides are TGTGCCAGCTCACCAACCGGGACTAGTAGCATTCAGTACTTC. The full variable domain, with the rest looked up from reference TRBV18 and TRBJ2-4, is NAGVMQNPRHLVRRRGQEARLRCSPMKGHSHVYWYRQLPEEGLKFMVYLQKENIIDESGMPKERFSAEFPKEGPSILRIQQVVRGDSAAYFCASSPTGTSSIQYFGAGTRLSVL.